The 15 T cell receptor beta chains below were found in one sample sequenced in a study of OX40 agonist ivuxolimab in advanced cancers. Sequencing used immunoSEQ multiplex PCR; TCRdb keeps in-frame clones, though not all of them. The repertoire holds about 52,000 clones, with more than 85% as singletons. This sample comprised CD4+ or CD8+ T cells sorted from blood, obtained in a trial of the OX40 agonist ivuxolimab. These receptors were obtained from an adult with an advanced solid tumor such as melanoma, head and neck, liver or kidney cancer.

The chain carries TRBV9 and TRBJ2-2; tentative D call: TRBD1 (5 bases). The germline V gene encodes CDR1 SGDLS and CDR2 YYNGEE. The CDR3 spans 17 residues. The germline V and J ends were trimmed by 4 bases and 0 bases, with 16 bases remaining between them. The CDR3 region is CASSTPTDRANTGELFF. CDR3 DNA sequence: TGTGCCAGCAGCACCCCGACTGACAGAGCGAACACCGGGGAGCTGTTTTTT.

The CDR3 loop is CASSYSGPGNTIYF. CDR3 sequence (DNA): TGTGCCAGCAGTTACTCTGGGCCCGGAAACACCATATATTTT. V usage is TRBV6-5 and J usage is TRBJ1-3; D unresolved. This CDR3 contains 14 residues. Germline values: CDR1 MNHEY, CDR2 SVGAGI. V lost 0 bases and J 4 bases, leaving 7 bases between the germline ends.

The chain carries TRBV4-1 and TRBJ2-3, with TRBD2 matching 9 bases. The CDR3 extends over 15 amino acids. The germline V gene encodes CDR1 MGHRA and CDR2 YSYEKL. J lost 4 bases, V lost 1 base, and 3 bases had no gene match. The CDR3 loop is CASSQGGGAADTQYF. As DNA, the CDR3 is TGCGCCAGCAGCCAAGGCGGGGGGGCTGCAGATACGCAGTATTTT.

V is TRBV4-1 and J is TRBJ2-3, with no clear D. Germline V gene lookup returns CDR1 MGHRA and CDR2 YSYEKL. CDR3 length: 14 residues. V lost 5 bases and J 4 bases, leaving 13 bases between the germline ends. CDR3 sequence: CASSLNLEADTQYF. In nucleotides, the CDR3 is TGCGCCAGCAGCTTAAACCTAGAAGCAGATACGCAGTATTTT.

This clone is a singleton in its sample. The chain recombines TRBV28 with TRBJ2-5; 7 nucleotides match TRBD1. The ends lost 6 bases at V and 4 bases at J; junction bases unmatched: 5. Germline assignment: CDR1 MDHEN and CDR2 SYDVKM. The CDR3 runs to 13 residues. Here the CDR3 reads CASRLTGVETQYF. CDR3 DNA: TGTGCCAGCAGACTCACAGGGGTAGAGACCCAGTACTTC.

This rearrangement joins TRBV7-3 to TRBJ2-1, with 10 bases that match TRBD2. The CDR3 contains 15 residues. Per germline, CDR1 SGHTA and CDR2 FQGTGA. Losses at the gene ends were 2 bases for V and 5 bases for J; bases not matched to a gene: 3. In nucleotides, the CDR3 is TGTGCCAGCAGCTTATCCGGACTAGCGGACAATGAGCAGTTCTTC. This encodes CASSLSGLADNEQFF.

This chain connects TRBV14 to TRBJ1-5, with unresolved D. V lost 2 bases, J lost 2 bases, and 4 bases lay in between. Germline-derived CDR1 and CDR2 are SGHDN and FVKESK. This CDR3 has 13 amino acids. CDR3 coding DNA: TGTGCCAGCAGCCAAATGGGCAATCAGCCCCAGCATTTT. This gives the protein CASSQMGNQPQHF. Supplemented by reference TRBV14 and TRBJ1-5, the full variable domain reads EAGVTQFPSHSVIEKGQTVTLRCDPISGHDNLYWYRRVMGKEIKFLLHFVKESKQDESGMPNNRFLAERTGGTYSTLKVQPAELEDSGVYFCASSQMGNQPQHFGDGTRLSIL.

The V call is TRBV14, the J call TRBJ1-4, with D perhaps TRBD1 (5 bases). The CDR3 is made up of 18 amino acids. Per the germline V gene, CDR1 is SGHDN and CDR2 is FVKESK. V shed 2 bases and J shed 7 bases, with 23 bases lying between them. The CDR3 region is CASSQRQGVRGSGEKLFF. The CDR3 nucleotides are TGTGCCAGCAGCCAAAGGCAGGGTGTACGTGGGTCGGGTGAAAAACTGTTTTTT. The full variable domain, its missing parts supplied by reference TRBV14 and TRBJ1-4, is EAGVTQFPSHSVIEKGQTVTLRCDPISGHDNLYWYRRVMGKEIKFLLHFVKESKQDESGMPNNRFLAERTGGTYSTLKVQPAELEDSGVYFCASSQRQGVRGSGEKLFFGSGTQLSVL.

The gene calls are TRBV18 and TRBJ2-5; tentatively, D is TRBD1 or TRBD2 (5 bases each). Per the germline V gene, CDR1 is KGHSH and CDR2 is LQKENI. There are 12 residues in the CDR3. Trimming removed 3 bases from V and 11 bases from J, with 13 bases in between. The CDR3: CASSPDTGEQYF. The CDR3 nucleotides are TGTGCCAGCTCACCGGACACCGGGGAGCAGTACTTC.

V and J are TRBV6-6 and TRBJ1-6; TRBD1 is a possible D gene (5 bases). Germline-derived CDR1 and CDR2 are MNHNY and SVGAGI (reference sequence). This CDR3 is built from 15 residues. Trimming left V 0 bases short and J 5 bases short, with 8 bases between. CDR3 nucleotide sequence: TGTGCCAGCAGTTACTCGGGGGGGGATAATTCACCCCTCCACTTT. Protein product: CASSYSGGDNSPLHF.

This clone was found once. The CDR3 reads CASSPGPVNQPQHF. The CDR3 nucleotides are TGTGCCAGCAGCCCCGGGCCCGTAAATCAGCCCCAGCATTTT. The V gene is TRBV7-2, the J gene TRBJ1-5, with D unclear. The CDR3 loop spans 14 amino acids. The V and J ends lost 5 bases and 4 bases respectively, with 12 bases between them. The V gene's germline CDR1 is SGHTA and CDR2 FQGNSA.

This sequence joins TRBV11-2 and TRBJ2-7; TRBD2 matches at 10 bases. Trimming cost V 4 bases and J 2 bases; bases outside gene matches: 11. The CDR3 sequence is 17 residues long. From germline, CDR1 is SGHAT and CDR2 FQNNGV. Here the CDR3 reads CASSSQRTSGLTYEQYF. Here the CDR3 DNA reads TGTGCCAGCAGCTCCCAACGGACTAGCGGCCTAACCTACGAGCAGTACTTC.

The chain joins TRBV2 to TRBJ1-2; 7 positions agree with TRBD1. This CDR3 is built from 17 residues. Germline trimming cut 7 bases from V and 3 bases from J; bases unmatched to any gene: 17. Germline CDR1 and CDR2: SNHLY and FYNNEI. For the CDR3, the DNA is TGTGCCAGCACCGAAGTCCCCCGAGGGGGCGCGGACTATGGCTACACCTTC. Its translation: CASTEVPRGGADYGYTF. The whole variable domain, filled in from reference TRBV2 and TRBJ1-2, reads EPEVTQTPSHQVTQMGQEVILRCVPISNHLYFYWYRQILGQKVEFLVSFYNNEISEKSEIFDDQFSVERPDGSNFTLKIRSTKLEDSAMYFCASTEVPRGGADYGYTFGSGTRLTVV.

The chain joins TRBV25-1 to TRBJ1-1; possibly TRBD1 for D (5 bases). V was clipped by 3 bases and J by 0 bases, with 11 bases between them. The germline CDR1 and CDR2 sequences are MGHDK and SYGVNS. The CDR3 contains 15 residues. DNA for the CDR3: TGTGCCAGCAGTGATACGGACATAATGAACACTGAAGCTTTCTTT. It codes for CASSDTDIMNTEAFF.

In its sample, this clone was seen once. The chain is built from TRBV7-9 and TRBJ1-1; D possibly corresponds to TRBD1 (5 bases). The V gene lost 6 bases and the J gene lost 5 bases, with 10 bases spanning the gap. The CDR3 totals 12 residues. Germline assignment: CDR1 SEHNR and CDR2 FQNEAQ (reference sequence). The CDR3 nucleotides are TGTGCCAGCAGTAGCGGGGGGACTGAAGCTTTCTTT. Protein sequence: CASSSGGTEAFF.